One TCR beta chain is described in this entry. Its cognate antigen has yet to be identified. Base qualities are not recorded, but no much larger clone differs from it by a single base. The library was produced with the immunoSEQ multiplex PCR assay. For the multiplex PCR, a mixture combining 60 forward primers for TCR Vbeta segments and 13 reverse primers for TCR Jbeta segments was used. Amplification of the CDR3 region of rearranged TCR beta genes was performed with a multiplex PCR assay on genomic DNA. Amplified TCR beta libraries were sequenced as 87-base-pair reads on the Illumina HiSeq System. On the authors' methods: A later analysis tallied around 82 million unique TCR beta chains across the approximately 670 repertoires, and approximately 12 million of those chains were shared by two or more donors. Raw reads were error-corrected and collapsed into unique sequences by a nearest-neighbor algorithm in which closely related sequences were merged to remove PCR and sequencing errors. Alignment of CDR3 sequences to IMGT reference sequences was used to assign V, D and J gene segments. Each retained sequence needed at least a six-nucleotide match to both a V gene segment and a J gene segment. A rearrangement counted as productive if the CDR3 had no stop codons and remained in frame with V and J, and every other rearrangement counted as non-productive. CDR3 was defined according to IMGT convention as the region running from the second conserved V-encoded cysteine to the conserved J-encoded phenylalanine. Sequences without an unambiguous match to a single V gene segment were excluded from the earlier analysis of about 600 of the donors. In an earlier analysis of approximately 610 of the donors, V segments were called functional above 56.7% productive rearrangements and were called segregating when the between-donor standard deviation exceeded 5%. To diagnose cytomegalovirus status from the catalog of TCR beta chain sequences, a statistical classification framework was built. In a later analysis, TCR nucleotide sequences were compared against IMGT/GENE-DB human TR gene sequences so that V and J genes could be assigned. The TCRdist pipeline was used in a later analysis to assign CDR3 sequences and most-parsimonious VDJ recombination scenarios. A later analysis defined each TCR beta chain by its CDR3 amino acid sequence plus V-gene family, and excluded reads lacking a unique V-gene family. To address suspected cross-contamination and a sequencing artifact, a later analysis removed around 590 highly shared, low-generation-probability nucleotide sequences. In a later analysis, a clonal expansion index for each public chain was calculated from normalized within-repertoire ranks of inferred template counts. In a later analysis, generation probabilities were computed with a VDJ recombination model fitted to out-of-frame rearrangements, and the resulting probabilities were checked against IGoR. A later analysis scored TCR-TCR, TCR-HLA and TCR-CMV co-occurrence with hypergeometric tests, applying a repertoire-size bias correction to TCR pairs. False discovery rates were estimated in a later analysis by permuting HLA or CMV assignments 20 times. In a later analysis, co-occurring TCRs were grouped with DBSCAN, and TCRdist sequence similarity was added when clustering was performed within HLA-allele-positive subsets. For co-occurrence clustering, repertoires with fewer than 30,000 or more than 120,000 public chains were excluded, along with about five repertoires with anomalous nucleotide sharing. TCRdb retrieved this table from immuneACCESS and kept in-frame rearrangements only. Not all clones are present; in checked studies, unresolved V genes account for under half, and no reason is known for the remainder. V and J calls plus clone size are reproduced from that table; the DNA served to infer D and trimming. The sample table records 130,000 to 150,000 clones; roughly 70% of these occur just once. The ten largest account for 1.5% to 2% of the sample.

The cohort was made up of 500 to 800 healthy bone marrow donors. All cohort members were sampled while nominally healthy, although unrecorded immune exposures were likely present. The donor tested CMV seronegative, placing the donor among the 350 or so seronegative members of the cohort. Every donor gave a peripheral blood sample, and the peripheral blood mononuclear cells from that sample were used for TCR beta sequencing. Genomic DNA extraction from the blood cell samples was performed with the Qiagen DNeasy Blood Extraction Kit. This sample is drawn from a study of cytomegalovirus exposure and HLA in healthy donors (dated by TCRdb to about 2017). Regarding the research as a whole: An earlier analysis of under 600 of the donors reported 250 to 300 Gb of sequence data and some 100 million unique TCR beta sequences from roughly 180 million T cells. An early release that covered 640 HLA-typed donors contained approximately 300 gigabases of sequencing data and around 80 million unique TCR sequences. Of the 300 to 500 genotyped donors, 65% to 90% were placed in the genetic ancestry cluster associated with self-reported Caucasian donors. The study was designed to test whether signatures of past pathogen exposure could be identified by cataloging public T cell receptors. The study used immunosequencing to profile the T cell repertoires of several hundred subjects and linked those repertoires to cytomegalovirus serostatus. In addition to the first cohort of approximately 670 subjects, a separate validation cohort of about 120 different subjects was used. The study combined high-throughput TCR immunosequencing, statistical association of individual TCRs with disease status, and machine learning to predict cytomegalovirus infection status. In a later analysis, previously published TCR beta repertoires from 600 to 850 donors were re-analyzed and high-resolution HLA genotyping was added so that TCR occurrence patterns could be studied. Rather than using new phenotypic data, the later analysis identified candidate immune exposures from TCR beta sequences and from how often those sequences occurred across donors. In an earlier analysis of over 550 of the donors, high-throughput TCR beta sequencing was used to judge whether each TCR beta V gene segment behaved as functional or pseudogenic. Donor age, sex, ethnicity and CMV serostatus were compiled together with the repertoire data. A later genetic analysis used genome-wide SNP genotypes for about three fifths of the 666 donors, treating that subset as a discovery cohort. All discovery cohort repertoires had been generated using a single sequencing platform. HLA typing covered class I and class II loci at four-digit resolution. Typing coverage differed by locus: A, B, C, DRB1 and DQB1 were typed in roughly 620-640 donors, DQA1 in about 550, DPA1 in 600 to 610, and DPB1 in approximately 450. Because of strong linkage in the cohort, five DR-DQ haplotypes were treated as single units for association and clustering. Among around 400 genotyped donors of the cohort, an average of approximately 240,000 unique TCR beta nucleotide sequences was sequenced per donor, of which about 19% were non-productive. Results and caveats for the whole study, not just this receptor: According to a later analysis, parvovirus B19, influenza, CMV and Epstein-Barr virus appeared linked to several top co-occurrence clusters. Correlated functional status among segregating V segments might be attributable to linkage disequilibrium, but an unknown experimental factor could not be ruled out. It was suggested by the authors that the approach could potentially be generalized to other disease states and immunological phenotypes. An earlier analysis of approximately 540 of the donors showed that most TCR beta V segments appeared in productive rearrangements either about 90% or about 30% of the time, which broadly matched IMGT annotations. The sequencing pipeline was judged likely to have produced a cluster of highly shared sequence variants as a technical artifact. The presence/absence analyses assumed that sequencing depth was roughly uniform across donors, and that assumption may not be true. In a later analysis, TCR association rates were found to vary across HLA loci, with the most associated TCRs seen for DRB1 alleles and the fewest for HLA-C alleles. An association between a missense DCLRE1C variant and V-gene and J-gene trimming of TCR beta chains was found in a later genetic analysis and replicated in an independent cohort. In both the original and validation cohorts, the classifier was reported to diagnose cytomegalovirus status with high specificity and sensitivity. A further reported finding was that TCR beta sequences accurately predicted the HLA-A and HLA-B alleles for most subjects in the first cohort. For the cohort, immune exposure information was limited to CMV serostatus. In a later analysis, HLA-associated TCR beta chains were found to be more clonally expanded and to have lower generation probabilities than equally common non-associated chains. The cohort was sequenced for TCR beta chains only, and without alpha or paired-chain data the features that could be detected were limited. A later genetic analysis reported fewer N-insertions in productive TCRs among donors in an Asian-associated ancestry cluster than the roughly 650-donor mean. In a later analysis, most CMV-associated TCR beta chains were found to appear HLA-restricted, with HLA associations seemingly driven largely by CMV exposure. Three of the identified cytomegalovirus-associated TCR beta chains were confirmed in vitro to be specific for cytomegalovirus antigens. Fewer than 20 rarely observed V segments, including chromosome 9 orphons, were excluded from the earlier analysis of a few hundred of the donors because counts were too low. The study listed around 160 TCR beta chains as associated with cytomegalovirus. Because some donors lacked HLA typing at each locus, the association tests relied only on the typed subset. When HLA alleles, especially DR and DQ, strongly co-occurred, TCR associations were difficult to assign to individual alleles. Across donors, most TCR sequences were observed very rarely, whereas some public TCRs were present in many individuals. In a later analysis, around 17,000 TCR beta sequences were associated with specific HLA alleles at a false discovery rate of 0.05.

Material: PBMCs. The clonotype comes from a woman in her 40s in good health and CMV-seronegative.

DNA sequence: TGTGCCAGTATCCGAAGGGCGGACACTGAGGTCTTATATGGCTACACCTTC. Its protein reads: CASIRRADTEVLYGYTF. The chain employs TRBV19 and TRBJ1-2, and TRBD1 may be the D gene, going by 5 matching bases. The junction shows trimming of 7 bases on V and 5 bases on J, plus 26 bases between the germline ends. Inclusive of the bounding cysteine and phenylalanine, the CDR3 is 17 residues long. The only DNA kept is the CDR3, 51 bases in frame from the first base. In the germline V gene (reference sequence), CDR1 corresponds to LNHDA and CDR2 to SQIVND. The entire variable domain, with the stretches around the CDR3 drawn from the reference TRBV19 and TRBJ1-2 proteins, is DGGITQSPKYLFRKEGQNVTLSCEQNLNHDAMYWYRQDPGQGLRLIYYSQIVNDFQKGDIAEGYSVSREKKESFPLTVTSAQKNPTAFYLCASIRRADTEVLYGYTFGSGTRLTVV.